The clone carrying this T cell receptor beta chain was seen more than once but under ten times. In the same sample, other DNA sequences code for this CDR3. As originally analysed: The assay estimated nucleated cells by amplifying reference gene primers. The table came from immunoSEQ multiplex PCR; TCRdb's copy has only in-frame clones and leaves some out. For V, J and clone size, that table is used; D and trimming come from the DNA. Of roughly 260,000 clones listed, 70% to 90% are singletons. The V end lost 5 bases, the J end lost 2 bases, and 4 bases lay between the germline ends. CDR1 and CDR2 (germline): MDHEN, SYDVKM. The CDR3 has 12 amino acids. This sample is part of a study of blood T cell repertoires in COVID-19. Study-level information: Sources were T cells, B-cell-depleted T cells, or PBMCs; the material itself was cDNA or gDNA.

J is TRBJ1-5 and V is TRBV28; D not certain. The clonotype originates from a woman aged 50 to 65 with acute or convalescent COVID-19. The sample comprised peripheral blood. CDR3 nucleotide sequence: TGTGCCAGCAGTGCGGGCAATCAGCCCCAGCATTTT. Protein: CASSAGNQPQHF. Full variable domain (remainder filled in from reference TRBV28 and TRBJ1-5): DVKVTQSSRYLVKRTGEKVFLECVQDMDHENMFWYRQDPGLGLRLIYFSYDVKMKEKGDIPEGYSVSREKKERFSLILESASTNQTSMYLCASSAGNQPQHFGDGTRLSIL.